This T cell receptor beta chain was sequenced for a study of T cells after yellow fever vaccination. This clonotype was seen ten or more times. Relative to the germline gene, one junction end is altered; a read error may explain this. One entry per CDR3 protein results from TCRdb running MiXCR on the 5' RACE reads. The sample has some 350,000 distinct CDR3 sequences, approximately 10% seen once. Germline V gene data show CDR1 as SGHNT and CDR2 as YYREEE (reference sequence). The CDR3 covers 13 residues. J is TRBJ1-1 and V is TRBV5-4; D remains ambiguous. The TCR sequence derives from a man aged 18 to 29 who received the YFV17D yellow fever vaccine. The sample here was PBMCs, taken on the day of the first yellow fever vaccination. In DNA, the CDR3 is TGCGCCAGCAGCTTGGAGGTGAACACTGAAGCTTTCTTT. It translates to CASSLEVNTEAFF.